This section outlines one T cell receptor beta chain sequence together with its context. Its cognate antigen is unknown. The J segment lost 5 bases and the V segment lost 6 bases, leaving 3 bases of the junction unmatched. Germline loops: CDR1 MNHNY, CDR2 SVGAGI (reference sequence). This CDR3 is 13 amino acids long. Only in-frame clones appear in the TCRdb table, and some are missing; sequencing was by immunoSEQ multiplex PCR. The sample contains some 1.1 million clones, 70% to 80% of which appear only once. This sample was included in a study of shared clonotypes between healthy human individuals. Whole-study findings and limits: Genetic and exposure-history diversity was limited by the small donor number.

The source is a young man in good health. Some clones in this sample may be carry-over from other donors' samples. The sample comprised memory CD4+ T cells from PBMCs. Indicated subset: CD45RA-negative fraction. J is TRBJ1-4 and V is TRBV6-6, with 7 bases identical to TRBD1. CDR3 DNA sequence: TGTGCCAGCAGAGGACAGGCGAATGAAAAACTGTTTTTT. It translates to CASRGQANEKLFF.